This is a list of T cell receptor beta chains from one sample in a study of blood T cell repertoires in COVID-19. Generated by immunoSEQ multiplex PCR, the TCRdb table keeps only in-frame clones and is missing some. The sample includes hundreds of thousands of clones, around 89% of them seen just once. Sample: PBMCs or T cells enriched from blood (not recorded which). The receptor source for this set is a young man who had recovered from COVID-19. Both conserved end residues are part of each CDR3. D genes are given only for firm matches. For some rows the clone size is stated as once, few or many, or as a class when expanded; others skip it.

D gene,clone size,J gene,V gene,CDR3 length,CDR3 DNA,CDR3 protein
TRBD2,NA,TRBJ2-3,TRBV3-1/TRBV3-2,14,TGTGCCAGCAGCCCACGGGGGGTTATAGATACGCAGTATTTT,CASSPRGVIDTQYF
NA,NA,TRBJ2-5,TRBV12-3/TRBV12-4,12,TGTGCCAGCAGTTCTAGCCAAGAGACCCAGTACTTC,CASSSSQETQYF
NA,NA,TRBJ2-5,TRBV28,16,TGTGCCAGCAGTGACCGGGGCGGGGTAAGGCAAGAGACCCAGTACTTC,CASSDRGGVRQETQYF
TRBD2,NA,TRBJ2-7,TRBV6-5,15,TGTGCCAGCAGTTATTTGTTAGCGGGAACCTACGAGCAGTACTTC,CASSYLLAGTYEQYF
TRBD2,NA,TRBJ2-3,TRBV5-4,17,TGTGCCAGCAGCTGGAAAACGTTAGCGGGGAGCACAGATACGCAGTATTTT,CASSWKTLAGSTDTQYF
NA,NA,TRBJ2-1,TRBV14,17,TGTGCCAGCAGCCAAGATATTGGGACTGGCTCCTACAATGAGCAGTTCTTC,CASSQDIGTGSYNEQFF
NA,NA,TRBJ2-1,TRBV7-2,15,TGTGCCAGCAGACCTCCTTCTTTCCGGTACAATGAGCAGTTCTTC,CASRPPSFRYNEQFF
TRBD2,NA,TRBJ2-7,TRBV5-1,17,TGCGCCAGCAGCTTGGAAACTAGCGGGATCAGCTCCTACGAGCAGTACTTC,CASSLETSGISSYEQYF
NA,NA,TRBJ2-2,TRBV7-3,16,TGTGCCAGCAGCTTAGGACGGGAGTATGACACCGGGGAGCTGTTTTTT,CASSLGREYDTGELFF
NA,few,TRBJ1-1,TRBV28,13,TGTGCCAGCAAGGAGGGGGGGAGCACTGAAGCTTTCTTT,CASKEGGSTEAFF
NA,NA,TRBJ1-6,TRBV7-2,15,TGTGCCAGCAGCTTATACCCGCCGGGGAATTCACCCCTCCACTTT,CASSLYPPGNSPLHF
TRBD1,NA,TRBJ1-6,TRBV6-5,14,TGTGCCAGCATCCCGGGACAGCGTTATTCACCCCTCCACTTT,CASIPGQRYSPLHF
TRBD1,NA,TRBJ2-7,TRBV7-2,15,TGTGCCAGCAGCTTAGACCGGGACAGCGGCCACGAGCAGTACTTC,CASSLDRDSGHEQYF
TRBD1,NA,TRBJ2-1,TRBV15,15,TGTGCCACCAGCAAGGCAGGACAGGGGGCGCGTGAGCAGTTCTTC,CATSKAGQGAREQFF
NA,NA,TRBJ1-1,TRBV30,14,TGTGCCTGGGATCTGAGGGCTCGGAACACTGAAGCTTTCTTT,CAWDLRARNTEAFF
TRBD2,NA,TRBJ2-7,TRBV7-8,16,TGTGCCAGCAGCTTAGTACCCACCGCGGGGGGCTACGAGCAGTACTTC,CASSLVPTAGGYEQYF